The present entry profiles one TCR beta chain with its context. The antigen is undetermined. Germline-derived CDR1 and CDR2 are LGHNT and FRNRAP. The length of the CDR3 is 16 residues. Trimming cost V 1 base and J 5 bases, with 17 bases left between them. Only in-frame clones appear in the TCRdb table, and some are missing; sequencing was by immunoSEQ multiplex PCR. The data contain some 130,000 clones, approximately 85% of them singletons. The data originate from a study of T cell responses to AZD1222 COVID-19 vaccine. Study-wide points: Breadth and depth of Spike-specific TCRs rose after two AZD1222 doses. Clonal diversity was possibly underestimated; the donors were predominantly white British and more often female.

The rearrangement links TRBV12-5 to TRBJ2-5, with TRBD1 as a possible D gene (6 bases). The receptor comes from an adult who received the MenACWY meningococcal vaccine as a control. Sample: peripheral blood, taken 28 days after the second dose of the MenACWY control vaccine. The CDR3 region is CASGLGLRTVGETQYF. CDR3 nucleotide sequence: TGTGCTAGTGGTTTGGGCCTCCGGACAGTCGGGGAGACCCAGTACTTC.